This paragraph reports one T cell receptor beta chain. The data stem from a study of blood T cell repertoires in COVID-19. Study-wide background: PBMCs, B-cell-depleted T cells, or T cells provided the cDNA or gDNA that made up the material.

Per the original data handling: How many nucleated cells were present was estimated from reference gene primer amplification. Sequencing was performed with immunoSEQ multiplex PCR; in TCRdb, only in-frame clones are kept and a portion is missing. V, J and clone size are those of that table, while D and trimming were read from the DNA. Of hundreds of thousands of clones listed, about 91% are singletons. Sequenced sample: peripheral blood. This TCR was sampled from a woman aged 25 to 45 with COVID-19, enrolled during active disease.

The CDR3 sequence: CASSLERGEHYEQYF. The CDR3 nucleotides read TGTGCCAGCAGCTTAGAGCGGGGGGAACACTACGAGCAGTACTTC. This chain uses TRBV7-9 with TRBJ2-7; 9 bases match TRBD2. This CDR3 contains 15 residues. Germline V CDR1 and CDR2: SEHNR, FQNEAQ (reference sequence). The J segment lost 3 bases and the V segment lost 1 base, leaving 4 bases of the junction unmatched.